The 5 T cell receptor beta chains presented below share a single source sample, sequenced in a study of CD4 T cells in relation to SARS-CoV-2 and coronaviruses. No antigen has been identified for these receptors. Sequencing used immunoSEQ multiplex PCR; TCRdb keeps in-frame clones, though not all of them. The sample lists about 38,000 clones, around 74% seen once, with 20% in the top ten. Sequenced input: memory CD4+ T cells from PBMCs, cultured in vitro. The receptor source for this set is an adult with COVID-19.

This clone appeared a few times. The chain combines TRBV10-1 with TRBJ2-1; TRBD2 is a possible D gene (5 bases). From germline, CDR1 is WNHNN and CDR2 SYGVQD (reference sequence). The CDR3 is made up of 12 amino acids. Deletions cut 6 bases from V and 2 bases from J, with 5 bases between. For the CDR3, the DNA is TGCGCCAGCAGCGGGACCTACAATGAGCAGTTCTTC. The encoded protein is CASSGTYNEQFF.

V gene TRBV19 combines with J gene TRBJ2-2, with TRBD2 matching over 16 bases. This CDR3 contains 18 residues. Losses at the gene ends were 0 bases for V and 13 bases for J; bases not matched to a gene: 11. From germline, CDR1 is LNHDA and CDR2 SQIVND (reference sequence). CDR3: CASSIDLVGTSGRARLFF. The CDR3 coding sequence is TGTGCCAGTAGTATAGATTTGGTGGGGACTAGCGGGAGGGCCCGGCTGTTTTTT.

This clone appeared a single time. The junction differs from germline at one of its ends, possibly a read error. The chain combines TRBV2 with TRBJ2-1; tentatively, D is TRBD1 (6 bases). This CDR3 has 15 residues. The germline CDR1 and CDR2 sequences are SNHLY and FYNNEI. The DNA for the CDR3 is TGTGCCAGCAGGGAAGACAGGTTCTCCTACAATGAGCAGTTCTTC. Amino acid sequence: CASREDRFSYNEQFF.

V gene TRBV28 combines with J gene TRBJ2-1; D ambiguous. The ends were cut back, 4 bases at V and 2 bases at J, with 18 bases in the middle. Germline V gene data show CDR1 as MDHEN and CDR2 as SYDVKM. The CDR3 spans 17 residues. The CDR3 region has the DNA TGTGCCAGCAGTTCTCGGACGTCCAGTACCCCCTACAATGAGCAGTTCTTC. Translated, it gives CASSSRTSSTPYNEQFF.

The V and J genes are TRBV9 and TRBJ2-5; TRBD1 might be the D (5 bases). Trimming took 4 bases from V and 2 from J, leaving 12 bases between them. Germline V gene sequence: CDR1 SGDLS, CDR2 YYNGEE. The CDR3 has 14 amino acids. The CDR3 DNA follows: TGTGCCAGCAGCCCAGGGCCCCCACAAGAGACCCAGTACTTC. Its translation is CASSPGPPQETQYF.